This record covers a single T cell receptor (beta chain). Its antigen remains unknown. Sample-barcoded 5' priming and a J-beta primer mix drove a second PCR of about 6 to 11 cycles. Tagging of each cDNA molecule was performed by a template-switch adaptor with 12 random nucleotides. TCRdb itself ran the 5' RACE reads through MiXCR, one entry per CDR3 protein. The data show hundreds of thousands of distinct CDR3 sequences, with 40% to 45% seen just once and around 30% held by the top ten. V was pared by 1 base and J by 4 bases, with 16 bases between. CDR3 size: 17 residues. Germline CDR1 reads KGHSH; CDR2 reads LQKENI. The data belong to a study of blood T cells in healthy people across ages. Regarding the study as a whole: Per million T cells, TCR beta diversity dropped roughly linearly as age increased.

The specimen sequenced was blood. This sequence originates from an elderly man in good health. This chain joins TRBV18 and TRBJ2-2, with D unresolved. CDR3 amino acids: CASSPLALNTPTGELFF. The CDR3 DNA is TGTGCCAGCTCACCACTTGCCCTCAACACCCCCACCGGGGAGCTGTTTTTT. Variable domain in full (rest from reference TRBV18 and TRBJ2-2): NAGVMQNPRHLVRRRGQEARLRCSPMKGHSHVYWYRQLPEEGLKFMVYLQKENIIDESGMPKERFSAEFPKEGPSILRIQQVVRGDSAAYFCASSPLALNTPTGELFFGEGSRLTVL.